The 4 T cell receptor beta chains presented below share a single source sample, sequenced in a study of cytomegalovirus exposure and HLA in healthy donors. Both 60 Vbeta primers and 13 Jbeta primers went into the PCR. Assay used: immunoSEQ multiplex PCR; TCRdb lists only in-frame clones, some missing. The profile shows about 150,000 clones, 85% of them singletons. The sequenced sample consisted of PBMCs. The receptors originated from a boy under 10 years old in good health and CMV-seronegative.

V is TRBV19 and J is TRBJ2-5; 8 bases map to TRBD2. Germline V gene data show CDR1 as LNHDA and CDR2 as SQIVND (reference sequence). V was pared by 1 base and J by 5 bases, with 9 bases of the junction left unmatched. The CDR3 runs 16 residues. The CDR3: CASSIAGGHSGETQYF. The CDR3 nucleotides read TGTGCCAGTAGTATAGCGGGGGGGCATTCTGGTGAGACCCAGTACTTC.

This chain's CDR3 is CASNLGQVNTEAFF. For the CDR3, the DNA is TGTGCCAGCAATTTAGGACAGGTGAACACTGAAGCTTTCTTT. The rearrangement joins TRBV2 to TRBJ1-1; 7 nucleotides line up with TRBD1. The length of the CDR3 is 14 residues. V shed 7 bases, J shed 0 bases, and the junction held 5 bases outside the gene matches. Germline V gives CDR1 SNHLY, CDR2 FYNNEI.

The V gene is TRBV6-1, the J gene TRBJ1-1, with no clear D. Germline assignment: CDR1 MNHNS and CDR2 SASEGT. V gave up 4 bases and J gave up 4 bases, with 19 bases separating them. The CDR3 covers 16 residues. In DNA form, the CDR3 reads TGTGCCAGCAGTGCGGCGGATTCTTCCACCGCCACTGAAGCTTTCTTT. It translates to CASSAADSSTATEAFF.

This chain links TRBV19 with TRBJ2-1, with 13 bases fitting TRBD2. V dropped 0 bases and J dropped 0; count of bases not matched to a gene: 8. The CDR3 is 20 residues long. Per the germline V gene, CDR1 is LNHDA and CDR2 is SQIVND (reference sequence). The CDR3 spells CASSIDGLAGVTSSYNEQFF. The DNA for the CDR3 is TGTGCCAGTAGTATAGACGGACTAGCGGGGGTAACTAGCTCCTACAATGAGCAGTTCTTC. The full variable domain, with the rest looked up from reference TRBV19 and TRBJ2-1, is DGGITQSPKYLFRKEGQNVTLSCEQNLNHDAMYWYRQDPGQGLRLIYYSQIVNDFQKGDIAEGYSVSREKKESFPLTVTSAQKNPTAFYLCASSIDGLAGVTSSYNEQFFGPGTRLTVL.